This entry lists 27 T cell receptor beta chains sequenced from one sample in a study of T-cell memory formation after mild COVID-19 (dated by TCRdb to the early 2020s). Receptors were amplified or captured by 5' RACE. The reads were generated on an Illumina NovaSeq 6000. TCRdb passed the public sequencing reads through fastp at Q25 and MiXCR, retaining productive beta sequences. Rows with one shared CDR3 protein collapse into an entry with the most common genes and DNA. The table for this sample lists about 310,000 distinct CDR3 sequences; just under 20% of them were counted only once. About 21% of the sample rests with the top ten. The sequencing input was PBMCs or a T cell subset sorted from them (not recorded which). These TCRs come from a man aged 18 to 30 who had mild COVID-19 (a few samples of this study predate the infection). The sample titles of this study are shuffled in the database, so cell type and time point are left out; the donor was told from shared clones.

This chain joins TRBV7-3 and TRBJ2-5, with D possibly being TRBD1 or TRBD2 (6 bases each). V lost 10 bases and J 0 bases, leaving 18 bases between the germline ends. The CDR3 has 15 residues. Germline assignment: CDR1 SGHTA and CDR2 FQGTGA. CDR3: CANLGGGVYQETQYF. As DNA, the CDR3 is TGTGCCAACTTGGGGGGCGGAGTGTACCAAGAGACCCAGTACTTC.

The V call is TRBV4-2, the J call TRBJ1-6; no definite D call. V lost 0 bases and J 7 bases, leaving 13 bases between the germline ends. The germline V gene has CDR1 LGHNA and CDR2 YNFKEQ. The CDR3 has 16 residues. CDR3 sequence (DNA): TGTGCCAGCAGCCAAGAGGAGAAGGGATGGAATTCACCCCTCCACTTT. Encoded protein: CASSQEEKGWNSPLHF.

V is TRBV7-2 and J is TRBJ2-2; 8 positions match TRBD2. This CDR3 is 16 amino acids long. V was clipped by 5 bases and J by 5 bases; unmatched bases: 10. In germline, CDR1 is SGHTA, CDR2 FQGNSA. The DNA of the CDR3 is TGTGCCAGCAGCGGACCAGGACTAGCAAGGACCGGGGAGCTGTTTTTT. It codes for CASSGPGLARTGELFF. Full variable domain (outside the CDR3, taken from reference TRBV7-2 and TRBJ2-2): GAGVSQSPSNKVTEKGKDVELRCDPISGHTALYWYRQSLGQGLEFLIYFQGNSAPDKSGLPSDRFSAERTGGSVSTLTIQRTQQEDSAVYLCASSGPGLARTGELFFGEGSRLTVL.

This clonotype was recorded a few times. The chain carries TRBV27 and TRBJ2-7; TRBD1 agrees at 9 bases. After removal of 5 bases from V and 1 base from J, the junction contained 6 bases not matched to a gene. From germline, CDR1 is MNHEY and CDR2 SMNVEV (reference sequence). This CDR3 is 15 amino acids long. For the CDR3, the DNA is TGTGCCAGCAGTATCGCCGGGACAGGGTCCTACGAGCAGTACGTC. Translating gives CASSIAGTGSYEQYV.

This clonotype occurred a few times. The chain carries TRBV12-3 or TRBV12-4 and TRBJ2-7; 15 bases map to TRBD2. This CDR3 is 15 amino acids long. Trimming at V came to 8 bases and at J to 1 base, leaving 3 bases not matched to a gene. CDR3 DNA: TGTGCCAGCGGACTAGCGGGGGGGGAGTCCTACGAGCAGTACTTC. Protein sequence: CASGLAGGESYEQYF.

This clonotype was counted a single time. The V and J genes are TRBV18 and TRBJ1-6, with 7 bases identical to TRBD1. CDR1 is KGHSH, CDR2 LQKENI, per germline. CDR3 length: 14 residues. V shed 3 bases, J shed 9 bases, and the junction held 5 bases outside the gene matches. The CDR3 DNA sequence: TGTGCCAGCTCACCTGACAGGGCTGGTTCACCCCTCCACTTT. Residues: CASSPDRAGSPLHF. The variable domain in full, with the rest retrieved from reference TRBV18 and TRBJ1-6, is NAGVMQNPRHLVRRRGQEARLRCSPMKGHSHVYWYRQLPEEGLKFMVYLQKENIIDESGMPKERFSAEFPKEGPSILRIQQVVRGDSAAYFCASSPDRAGSPLHFGNGTRLTVT.

The chain is built from TRBV12-3 or TRBV12-4 and TRBJ2-1; TRBD2 agrees at 11 bases. The CDR3 has 15 residues. Trimming at V came to 5 bases and at J to 7 bases, leaving 7 bases not matched to a gene. In DNA form, the CDR3 reads TGTGCCAGCAGTGACTTAGCGGGGGGGTATAATGAGCAGTTCTTC. Its translation is CASSDLAGGYNEQFF.

In its sample, this clonotype was seen many times. The chain couples TRBV6-1 to TRBJ2-3; D remains unclear. This CDR3 comprises 12 residues. Per the germline V gene, CDR1 is MNHNS and CDR2 is SASEGT. Trimming removed 0 bases from V and 12 bases from J, with 10 bases in between. The DNA of the CDR3 is TGTGCCAGCAGTGAAGCGGGCCCGCCCCAGTATTTT. This translates into CASSEAGPPQYF.

This chain uses TRBV4-3 with TRBJ2-1; 7 nucleotides agree with TRBD2. Germline CDR1 is LGHNA and CDR2 is YSLEER. V lost 3 bases, J lost 7 bases, and 9 bases stayed unmatched. CDR3 length equals 15 residues. CDR3 nucleotide sequence: TGCGCCAGCAGCCACGGTGTGGGGGGGAGGAATGAGCAGTTCTTC. Its translation is CASSHGVGGRNEQFF.

The gene calls are TRBV4-1 and TRBJ2-1, with 8 bases fitting TRBD2. J was trimmed by 0 bases and V by 4 bases; bases with no gene match: 5. CDR1 and CDR2 (germline): MGHRA, YSYEKL. The CDR3 contains 16 residues. The CDR3, as DNA: TGCGCCAGCAGCCCTAGCGGGCACAGCTCCTACAATGAGCAGTTCTTC. It yields the protein CASSPSGHSSYNEQFF.

The chain is built from TRBV7-6 and TRBJ2-2; no firm D call. V dropped 6 bases and J dropped 4 bases, with 9 bases sitting between them. The CDR3 has 13 amino acids. Germline values: CDR1 SGHVS, CDR2 FNYEAQ. CDR3 loop: CASRQGSTGELFF. For the CDR3, the DNA is TGTGCCAGCAGGCAAGGATCCACCGGGGAGCTGTTTTTT.

The rearrangement joins TRBV10-3 to TRBJ1-4, with a tentative D call TRBD1 (6 bases). With 11 bases removed from V and 4 bases from J, the gap between germline ends came to 14 bases. The CDR3 extends over 13 amino acids. Germline CDR1 ENHRY, CDR2 SYGVKD. This CDR3 is CAVATGHNEKLFF. In nucleotides, the CDR3 is TGTGCCGTTGCGACAGGACATAATGAAAAACTGTTTTTT.

This clonotype was found a few times. The genes are TRBV7-6 and TRBJ2-3; D may be TRBD1 or TRBD2 (5 bases each). The CDR3 contains 14 residues. Trimming stripped 2 bases from V and 8 bases from J, with 14 bases between. Germline V lookup: CDR1 SGHVS, CDR2 FNYEAQ. CDR3 sequence (DNA): TGTGCCAGCAGCTTACTGGGGGAAACGGGTACGCAGTATTTT. Its translation: CASSLLGETGTQYF.

In its sample, this clonotype was seen a few times. The chain recombines TRBV7-2 with TRBJ1-2; the D gene is possibly TRBD1 (6 bases). V lost 3 bases to trimming and J lost 5 bases, with 10 bases between them. The length of the CDR3 is 13 residues. Germline V gene sequence: CDR1 SGHTA, CDR2 FQGNSA. DNA of the CDR3: TGTGCCAGCAGCTTCAAACAGGGATATGGCTACACCTTC. It yields the protein CASSFKQGYGYTF.

This clonotype was detected many times. The chain carries TRBV6-4 and TRBJ2-2; 9 bases match TRBD2. The CDR3 runs 14 residues. Germline CDR1 and CDR2: MRHNA and SNTAGT. The J segment lost 3 bases and the V segment lost 4 bases, leaving 0 bases of the junction unmatched. CDR3 bases: TGTGCCAGCAGTGCTAGCGGGGACACCGGGGAGCTGTTTTTT. Translation gives CASSASGDTGELFF.

The J gene is TRBJ2-7, the V gene TRBV15; weak D call: TRBD2 (6 bases). CDR1 and CDR2 (germline): LNHNV, YYDKDF (reference sequence). There are 14 residues in the CDR3. The germline V and J ends were trimmed by 2 bases and 1 base, with 9 bases remaining between them. The CDR3 here is CATSRTGLSYEQYF. The CDR3 DNA follows: TGTGCCACCAGCAGAACGGGACTTTCCTACGAGCAGTACTTC.

This clonotype turned up a few times. The chain is built from TRBV7-2 and TRBJ2-5, with TRBD2 matching over 12 bases. The CDR3 contains 15 residues. Per the germline V gene, CDR1 is SGHTA and CDR2 is FQGNSA. J lost 5 bases, V lost 3 bases, and 4 bases had no gene match. The CDR3 coding sequence is TGTGCCAGCAGCTTTCCTAGCGGGGGGGCGGAGACCCAGTACTTC. It yields the protein CASSFPSGGAETQYF.

A single count supports this clonotype. This chain joins TRBV7-2 and TRBJ2-5, with D unclear. This CDR3 has 14 amino acids. Germline values: CDR1 SGHTA, CDR2 FQGNSA. V gave up 7 bases and J gave up 2 bases, with 14 bases separating them. The CDR3 bases are TGTGCCAGCACCCGGTCCTGTGGACAAGAGACCCAGTACTTC. The encoded protein is CASTRSCGQETQYF.

This clonotype was seen a handful of times. The J gene is TRBJ1-1, the V gene TRBV18; D gene uncertain. CDR3 size: 14 residues. The germline CDR1 and CDR2 sequences are KGHSH and LQKENI. The V gene lost 3 bases and the J gene lost 3 bases, with 11 bases spanning the gap. The CDR3 DNA follows: TGTGCCAGCTCACCGCCGATCTGGGACACTGAAGCTTTCTTT. Residues: CASSPPIWDTEAFF.

This rearrangement joins TRBV2 to TRBJ1-6, with D unclear. Trimming removed 8 bases from V and 3 bases from J, with 5 bases in between. Germline V gene lookup returns CDR1 SNHLY and CDR2 FYNNEI. The CDR3 contains 12 residues. CDR3 nucleotides: TGTGCCAGCGAGCGCTATAATTCACCCCTCCACTTT. Encoded protein: CASERYNSPLHF. The variable domain in full, with the rest retrieved from reference TRBV2 and TRBJ1-6, is EPEVTQTPSHQVTQMGQEVILRCVPISNHLYFYWYRQILGQKVEFLVSFYNNEISEKSEIFDDQFSVERPDGSNFTLKIRSTKLEDSAMYFCASERYNSPLHFGNGTRLTVT.

This clonotype was picked up a small number of times. The chain links TRBV6-5 to TRBJ2-3, with 10 bases aligning to TRBD2. J was trimmed by 4 bases and V by 1 base; bases with no gene match: 5. The germline gives CDR1 MNHEY, CDR2 SVGAGI. The CDR3 has 16 residues. The CDR3 DNA is TGTGCCAGCAGTTACTTTCCTAGCGGGGGTCCAGATACGCAGTATTTT. Its protein product is CASSYFPSGGPDTQYF.

This clonotype was detected only a few times. The rearrangement uses TRBV6-2 or TRBV6-3 and TRBJ2-7; weak D call: TRBD2 (6 bases). The CDR3 spans 13 residues. Trimming cost V 4 bases and J 1 base, with 8 bases left between them. Germline V gene lookup returns CDR1 MNHEY and CDR2 SVGEGT. The CDR3 region has the DNA TGTGCCAGCAGTTTTGGGAGGTCCTACGAGCAGTACGTC. Amino acids: CASSFGRSYEQYV.

The V gene is TRBV6-6, the J gene TRBJ2-1; TRBD2 matches 7 bases. This CDR3 has 13 amino acids. Per germline, CDR1 MNHNY and CDR2 SVGAGI (reference sequence). Losses at the gene ends were 2 bases for V and 8 bases for J; bases not matched to a gene: 3. CDR3 in amino acids: CASSYPGRDEQFF. The DNA for the CDR3 is TGTGCCAGCAGTTACCCAGGGAGGGATGAGCAGTTCTTC.

This clonotype was recorded a few times. The rearrangement joins TRBV5-1 to TRBJ2-7, with D possibly being TRBD1 or TRBD2 (5 bases each). CDR1 and CDR2 from the germline V gene are SGHRS and YFSETQ. The V end lost 4 bases, the J end lost 0 bases, and 14 bases lay between the germline ends. The CDR3 is made up of 15 amino acids. The CDR3 here is CASSQGTVGSYEQYF. The CDR3 region has the DNA TGCGCCAGCAGCCAAGGGACGGTCGGCTCCTACGAGCAGTACTTC.

The rearrangement joins TRBV9 to TRBJ2-5; 8 nucleotides match TRBD2. CDR3 length equals 18 residues. Germline-derived CDR1 and CDR2 are SGDLS and YYNGEE. The V and J ends lost 1 base and 4 bases, in that order; junction bases with no gene match: 15. CDR3 in DNA: TGTGCCAGCAGCGTACAAGCGGGGGTTTCAGGGTCGATAGAGACCCAGTACTTC. Amino acid sequence: CASSVQAGVSGSIETQYF.

The V gene is TRBV7-9, the J gene TRBJ2-1; perhaps TRBD1 as D (6 bases). CDR1 and CDR2 (germline): SEHNR, FQNEAQ (reference sequence). Trimming took off 4 bases at V and 7 bases at J, with 14 bases between the two ends. The CDR3 covers 14 residues. CDR3 DNA: TGTGCCAGCAGCTCATCAGGGGTTGAGAATGAGCAGTTCTTC. This sequence encodes CASSSSGVENEQFF.

This CDR3 is CASSYYNRAQETQYF. The CDR3 bases are TGTGCCAGCAGCTATTACAACAGAGCCCAAGAGACCCAGTACTTC. This rearrangement joins TRBV5-6 to TRBJ2-5; D call uncertain. The V end lost 3 bases, the J end lost 1 base, and 13 bases lay between the germline ends. This CDR3 is built from 15 residues. Germline assignment: CDR1 SGHDT and CDR2 YYEEEE.